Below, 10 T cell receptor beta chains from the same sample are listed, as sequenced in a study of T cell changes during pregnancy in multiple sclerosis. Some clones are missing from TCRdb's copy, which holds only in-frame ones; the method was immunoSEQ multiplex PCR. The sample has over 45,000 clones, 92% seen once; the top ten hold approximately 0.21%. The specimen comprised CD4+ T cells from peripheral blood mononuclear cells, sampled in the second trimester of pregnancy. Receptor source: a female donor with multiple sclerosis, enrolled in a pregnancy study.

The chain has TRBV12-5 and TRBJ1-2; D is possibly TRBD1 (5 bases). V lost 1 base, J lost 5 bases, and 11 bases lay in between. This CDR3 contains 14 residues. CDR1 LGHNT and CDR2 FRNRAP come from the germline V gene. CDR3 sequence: CASGLDQGLYGYTF. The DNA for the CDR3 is TGTGCTAGTGGTTTGGACCAGGGCTTATATGGCTACACCTTC.

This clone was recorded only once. CDR3 loop: CASSPRGGARGDTQYF. CDR3 DNA: TGTGCCAGCAGCCCCAGAGGGGGGGCGCGTGGAGATACGCAGTATTTT. The chain uses TRBV7-3 and TRBJ2-3, with D possibly being TRBD2 (7 bases). Trimming left V 5 bases short and J 5 bases short, with 20 bases between. Germline V gene data show CDR1 as SGHTA and CDR2 as FQGTGA. The CDR3 has 16 residues. The complete variable domain, with remaining parts taken from reference TRBV7-3 and TRBJ2-3, reads GAGVSQTPSNKVTEKGKYVELRCDPISGHTALYWYRQSLGQGPEFLIYFQGTGAADDSGLPNDRFFAVRPEGSVSTLKIQRTERGDSAVYLCASSPRGGARGDTQYFGPGTRLTVL.

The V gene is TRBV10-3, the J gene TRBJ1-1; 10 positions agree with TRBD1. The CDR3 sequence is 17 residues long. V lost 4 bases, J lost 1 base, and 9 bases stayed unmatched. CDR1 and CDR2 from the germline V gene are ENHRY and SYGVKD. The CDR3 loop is CAISALSGTGANTEAFF. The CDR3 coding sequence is TGTGCCATCAGTGCTCTATCCGGGACAGGGGCGAACACTGAAGCTTTCTTT.

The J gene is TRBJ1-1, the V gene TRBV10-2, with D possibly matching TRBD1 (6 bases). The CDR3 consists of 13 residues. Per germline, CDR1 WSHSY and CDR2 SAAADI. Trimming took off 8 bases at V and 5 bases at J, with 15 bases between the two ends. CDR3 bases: TGCGCCAGCTCTAATTACAGGGAAACTGAAGCTTTCTTT. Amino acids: CASSNYRETEAFF.

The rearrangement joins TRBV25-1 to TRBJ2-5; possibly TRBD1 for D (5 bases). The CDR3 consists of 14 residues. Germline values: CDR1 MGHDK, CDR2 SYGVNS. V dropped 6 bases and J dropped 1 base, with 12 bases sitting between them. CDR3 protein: CASRVTGFQETQYF. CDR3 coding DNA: TGTGCCAGCAGGGTTACAGGTTTCCAAGAGACCCAGTACTTC.

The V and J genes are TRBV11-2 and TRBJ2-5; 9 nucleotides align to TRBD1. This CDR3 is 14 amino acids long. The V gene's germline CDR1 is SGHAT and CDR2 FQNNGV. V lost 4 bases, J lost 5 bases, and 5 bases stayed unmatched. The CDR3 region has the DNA TGTGCCAGCAGCTCACAGGGGGCAGGGGAGACCCAGTACTTC. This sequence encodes CASSSQGAGETQYF.

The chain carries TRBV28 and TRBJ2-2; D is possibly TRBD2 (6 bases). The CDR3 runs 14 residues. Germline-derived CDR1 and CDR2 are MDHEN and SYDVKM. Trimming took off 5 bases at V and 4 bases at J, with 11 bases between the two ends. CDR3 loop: CASSRDFLTGELFF. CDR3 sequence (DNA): TGTGCCAGCAGTAGGGACTTTCTCACCGGGGAGCTGTTTTTT.

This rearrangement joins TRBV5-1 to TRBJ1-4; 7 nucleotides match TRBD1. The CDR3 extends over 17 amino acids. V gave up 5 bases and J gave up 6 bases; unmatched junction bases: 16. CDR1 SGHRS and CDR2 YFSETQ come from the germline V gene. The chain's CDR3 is CASRGGRQGGGDEKLFF. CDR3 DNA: TGCGCCAGCAGGGGGGGCAGACAGGGAGGCGGAGATGAAAAACTGTTTTTT. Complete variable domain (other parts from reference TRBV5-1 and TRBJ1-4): KAGVTQTPRYLIKTRGQQVTLSCSPISGHRSVSWYQQTPGQGLQFLFEYFSETQRNKGNFPGRFSGRQFSNSRSEMNVSTLELGDSALYLCASRGGRQGGGDEKLFFGSGTQLSVL.

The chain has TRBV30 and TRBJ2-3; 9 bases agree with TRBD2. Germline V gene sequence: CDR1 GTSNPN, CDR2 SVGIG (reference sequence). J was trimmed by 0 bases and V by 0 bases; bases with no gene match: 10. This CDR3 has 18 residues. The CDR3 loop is CAWSVGGGRAFSTDTQYF. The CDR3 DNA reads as TGTGCCTGGAGTGTAGGAGGCGGGAGGGCGTTTAGCACAGATACGCAGTATTTT. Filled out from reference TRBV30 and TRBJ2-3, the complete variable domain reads SQTIHQWPATLVQPVGSPLSLECTVEGTSNPNLYWYRQAAGRGLQLLFYSVGIGQISSEVPQNLSASRPQDRQFILSSKKLLLSDSGFYLCAWSVGGGRAFSTDTQYFGPGTRLTVL.

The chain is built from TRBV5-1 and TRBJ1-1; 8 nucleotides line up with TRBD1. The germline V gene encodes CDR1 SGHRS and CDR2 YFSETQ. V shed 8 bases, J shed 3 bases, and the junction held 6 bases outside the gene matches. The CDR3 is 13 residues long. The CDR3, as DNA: TGCGCCAGTAGAGGACAGGGAGACACTGAAGCTTTCTTT. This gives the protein CASRGQGDTEAFF. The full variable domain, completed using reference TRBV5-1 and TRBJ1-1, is KAGVTQTPRYLIKTRGQQVTLSCSPISGHRSVSWYQQTPGQGLQFLFEYFSETQRNKGNFPGRFSGRQFSNSRSEMNVSTLELGDSALYLCASRGQGDTEAFFGQGTRLTVV.